The clone carrying this TCR beta chain was recorded a few times. Antigen specificity is unknown. Use of 60 Vbeta and 13 Jbeta primers characterized the PCR. Only in-frame clones appear in the TCRdb table, and some are missing; sequencing was by immunoSEQ multiplex PCR. This table holds roughly 200,000 clones, about 9.4% found once. These data come from a study of cytomegalovirus exposure and HLA in healthy donors. As for the study in general: Clustering assigned about 80% of the approximately 430 genotyped donors to the Caucasian-associated ancestry cluster.

This CDR3 spans 13 amino acids. V was shortened by 4 bases and J by 2 bases, with 10 bases between the two germline ends. Germline V gene sequence: CDR1 GTSNPN, CDR2 SVGIG (reference sequence). The donors gave bone marrow, and they were healthy. Broader study findings: CMV antigen specificity of a few CMV-associated chains was confirmed in vitro.

The sequencing sample was made of PBMCs. The chain couples TRBV30 to TRBJ2-3; maybe TRBD2 (6 bases). The source of this sequence is a woman aged 25-40 years in good health and CMV-seropositive. The CDR3 coding sequence is TGTGCCTGGACCACTAGCTCCACAGATACGCAGTATTTT. Its protein product is CAWTTSSTDTQYF.